A single T cell receptor (beta chain) is shown here with its context. Random hexamers were used to reverse transcribe roughly 0.45 to 1 ug of RNA. MiXCR, applied by TCRdb to the immunoSEQ multiplex PCR reads, yields one record per CDR3 protein. The profile shows 150,000 to 200,000 distinct CDR3 sequences, 95% to 96% of them singletons. This entry belongs to a study of CD8 T cells in Susac syndrome. In germline, CDR1 is SNHLY, CDR2 FYNNEI. The CDR3 spans 15 residues. The V and J ends lost 4 bases and 6 bases, in that order; junction bases with no gene match: 7. Sequencing of TCR beta was undertaken in CD8+ and CD4+ T cells derived from blood.

This TCR was recovered from a human donor with Susac syndrome. The source material was CD4+ T cells from PBMCs. The chain links TRBV2 to TRBJ2-3; 10 bases align to TRBD2. This CDR3 is CASSALAGDLDTQYF. CDR3 nucleotide sequence: TGTGCCAGCAGTGCCCTAGCGGGAGACTTGGATACGCAGTATTTT.